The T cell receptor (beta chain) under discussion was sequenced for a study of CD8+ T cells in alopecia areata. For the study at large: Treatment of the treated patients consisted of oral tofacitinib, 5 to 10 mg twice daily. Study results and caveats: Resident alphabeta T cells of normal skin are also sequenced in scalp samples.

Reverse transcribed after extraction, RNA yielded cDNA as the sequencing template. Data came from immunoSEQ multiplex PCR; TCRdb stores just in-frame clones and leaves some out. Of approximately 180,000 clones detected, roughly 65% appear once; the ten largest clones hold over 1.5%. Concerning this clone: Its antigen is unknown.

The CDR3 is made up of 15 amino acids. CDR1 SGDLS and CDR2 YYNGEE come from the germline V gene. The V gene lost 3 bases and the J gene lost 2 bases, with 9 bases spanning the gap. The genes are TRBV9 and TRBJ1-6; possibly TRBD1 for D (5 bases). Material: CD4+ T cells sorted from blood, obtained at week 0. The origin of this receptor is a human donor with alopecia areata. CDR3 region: CASSGGTAYNSPLHF. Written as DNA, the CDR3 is TGTGCCAGCAGCGGGGGGACGGCCTATAATTCACCCCTCCACTTT. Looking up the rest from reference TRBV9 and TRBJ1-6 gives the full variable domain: DSGVTQTPKHLITATGQRVTLRCSPRSGDLSVYWYQQSLDQGLQFLIQYYNGEERAKGNILERFSAQQFPDLHSELNLSSLELGDSALYFCASSGGTAYNSPLHFGNGTRLTVT.